The 31 T cell receptor beta chains listed next were all sequenced from one sample in a study of T cells in Graves' hyperthyroidism and ophthalmopathy. There were TCR beta CDR3 regions amplified from RNA transcripts. The TCR CDR3 first-round RT-PCR relied on the HTBI primer set. Using its own MiXCR run on the multiplex PCR reads, TCRdb lists one record per CDR3 protein. The data contain 700,000 or so distinct CDR3 sequences, around 17% of them singletons. What was sequenced was blood. These receptors were obtained from a man aged 18 to 29 with Graves' hyperthyroidism.

This chain connects TRBV5-6 to TRBJ2-5; unclear D gene. CDR1 and CDR2 (germline): SGHDT, YYEEEE. This CDR3 has 13 amino acids. The germline V and J ends were trimmed by 6 bases and 3 bases, with 12 bases remaining between them. The DNA for the CDR3 is TGTGCCAGCACCTTACTTGAAAAAGAGACCCAGTACTTC. Amino acid sequence: CASTLLEKETQYF.

This clonotype has ten or more counts. This chain joins TRBV6-6 and TRBJ2-7; either TRBD1 or TRBD2 may fit D (5 bases each). The V gene's germline CDR1 is MNHNY and CDR2 SVGAGI (reference sequence). CDR3 size: 15 residues. Deletions cut 0 bases from V and 3 bases from J, with 12 bases between. In DNA, the CDR3 is TGTGCCAGCAGTTACTCGACCGGGGCGGGCTACGAGCAGTACTTC. This translates into CASSYSTGAGYEQYF.

This clonotype was detected a few times. The chain joins TRBV6-2 or TRBV6-3 to TRBJ2-1; D is unclear. Germline lookup yields CDR1 MNHEY and CDR2 SVGEGT. The V end lost 5 bases, the J end lost 5 bases, and 22 bases lay between the germline ends. This CDR3 is built from 17 residues. CDR3 protein: CASSRWTEMGLDNEQFF. As DNA, the CDR3 is TGTGCCAGCAGTCGCTGGACGGAAATGGGATTGGACAATGAGCAGTTCTTC.

This clonotype was detected ten times or more. V is TRBV3-1 and J is TRBJ2-7; 7 nucleotides match TRBD2. CDR3 length: 14 amino acids. Losses at the gene ends were 1 base for V and 6 bases for J; bases not matched to a gene: 6. Germline V lookup: CDR1 LGHDT, CDR2 YNNKEL (reference sequence). As DNA, the CDR3 is TGTGCCAGCAGCCAAGGTCTAGCGGAACGCGAGCAGTACTTC. Protein: CASSQGLAEREQYF.

This clonotype was counted many times. The chain recombines TRBV5-8 with TRBJ2-1, with unresolved D. V lost 2 bases, J lost 0 bases, and 9 bases lay in between. The CDR3 is 15 residues long. The germline V gene encodes CDR1 SGHTS and CDR2 YDEGEE. CDR3 sequence reads: CASSFDSSSYNEQFF. CDR3 bases: TGTGCCAGCAGCTTTGACTCGAGCTCCTACAATGAGCAGTTCTTC.

The chain has TRBV18 and TRBJ1-3, with no clear D. The CDR3 is 16 amino acids. Looked up from germline, CDR1 is KGHSH and CDR2 is LQKENI. V gave up 3 bases and J gave up 4 bases, with 16 bases separating them. CDR3 DNA: TGTGCCAGCTCACCTCCGGACCGCCTCGAGGGAAACACCATATATTTT. It encodes CASSPPDRLEGNTIYF.

V gene TRBV9 combines with J gene TRBJ2-3, with D unclear. The germline CDR1 and CDR2 sequences are SGDLS and YYNGEE. The CDR3 runs to 15 residues. Trimming removed 0 bases from V and 6 bases from J, with 14 bases in between. CDR3 in amino acids: CASSVDLAAQDTQYF. The CDR3, as DNA: TGTGCCAGCAGCGTAGATTTGGCGGCGCAGGATACGCAGTATTTT. Variable domain in full (rest from reference TRBV9 and TRBJ2-3): DSGVTQTPKHLITATGQRVTLRCSPRSGDLSVYWYQQSLDQGLQFLIQYYNGEERAKGNILERFSAQQFPDLHSELNLSSLELGDSALYFCASSVDLAAQDTQYFGPGTRLTVL.

This clonotype came up many times. V is TRBV12-3 or TRBV12-4 and J is TRBJ2-1; D is ambiguous. This CDR3 has 16 residues. V shed 6 bases and J shed 6 bases, with 21 bases lying between them. CDR3 in DNA: TGTGCCAGCAGCACCCGATTCCGCAGGTTGTTCAATGAGCAGTTCTTC. Translating gives CASSTRFRRLFNEQFF.

Many counts were recorded for this clonotype. The CDR3 nucleotides are TGTGCCAGCAGCTCCACAGGATATTCCTACGAGCAGTACTTC. It is translated as CASSSTGYSYEQYF. The chain links TRBV6-2 or TRBV6-3 to TRBJ2-7, with D tentatively TRBD1 (5 bases). V gave up 6 bases and J gave up 1 base, with 13 bases separating them. The CDR3 spans 14 residues. Germline CDR1 MNHEY, CDR2 SVGEGT.

Regarding this clonotype: This may be a read error, as it is one base from a much larger clone. The chain is built from TRBV11-1 and TRBJ1-1; D gene ambiguous. The V end was cut by 8 bases, the J end by 6 bases, with 10 bases between. Germline loops: CDR1 SGHAT, CDR2 FQDESV (reference sequence). This CDR3 is built from 11 residues. CDR3 sequence: CASGDGAEAFF. The CDR3 DNA follows: TGTGCCAGCGGTGATGGGGCTGAAGCTTTCTTT.

Ten or more counts support this clonotype. V gene TRBV2 combines with J gene TRBJ2-5; TRBD1 is a possible D gene (6 bases). Germline V gene sequence: CDR1 SNHLY, CDR2 FYNNEI. The CDR3 totals 14 residues. V gave up 2 bases and J gave up 5 bases, with 12 bases separating them. The CDR3 loop reads CASSEQGPEETQYF. The CDR3 DNA reads TGTGCCAGCAGTGAACAGGGGCCGGAGGAGACCCAGTACTTC.

This clonotype was observed at least ten times. The chain uses TRBV3-1 and TRBJ2-7, with 7 bases fitting TRBD1. Germline V gives CDR1 LGHDT, CDR2 YNNKEL (reference sequence). V was pared by 4 bases and J by 3 bases, with 3 bases of the junction left unmatched. The CDR3 runs to 13 residues. This CDR3 is CASSLGQHYEQYF. For the CDR3, the DNA is TGTGCCAGCAGCCTGGGACAGCACTACGAGCAGTACTTC.

The sample holds a few counts of this clonotype. The chain employs TRBV2 and TRBJ2-1; 7 bases match TRBD1. With V trimmed by 5 bases and J by 5 bases, 18 bases remained unmatched. From germline, CDR1 is SNHLY and CDR2 FYNNEI. The CDR3 extends over 18 amino acids. The CDR3 loop is CASSSAGSDRESHNEQFF. The CDR3 coding sequence is TGTGCCAGCAGTTCCGCCGGATCAGACAGGGAATCCCACAATGAGCAGTTCTTC.

The V gene is TRBV9, the J gene TRBJ2-1, with unresolved D. The V end lost 0 bases, the J end lost 0 bases, and 7 bases lay between the germline ends. The CDR3 extends over 15 amino acids. CDR1 SGDLS and CDR2 YYNGEE come from the germline V gene. CDR3 coding DNA: TGTGCCAGCAGCGTAGAAAGGGCCTCCTACAATGAGCAGTTCTTC. This encodes CASSVERASYNEQFF.

This clonotype was seen more than once but under ten times. V and J are TRBV20-1 and TRBJ2-3; TRBD2 is a possible D gene (6 bases). This CDR3 contains 15 residues. Germline V gene sequence: CDR1 DFQATT, CDR2 SNEGSKA (reference sequence). Trimming shortened V by 6 bases and J by 0 bases, and 16 bases separated the two germline ends. Here the CDR3 reads CSAPRGGISTDTQYF. For the CDR3, the DNA is TGCAGTGCCCCAAGAGGCGGGATAAGCACAGATACGCAGTATTTT.

With regard to this clonotype: A much larger clonotype is one base distant, so this may be a read error. This chain links TRBV28 with TRBJ2-7, with 8 nucleotides matching TRBD1. Germline V CDR1 and CDR2: MDHEN, SYDVKM. This CDR3 has 12 amino acids. CDR3 protein: CVSRTGSYEQYF. CDR3 DNA: TGTGTCAGCAGGACAGGGTCCTACGAGCAGTACTTC.

The rearrangement links TRBV20-1 to TRBJ1-2; 8 bases map to TRBD1. The CDR3 has 13 residues. V lost 0 bases to trimming and J lost 11 bases; unmatched junction nucleotides: 8. Germline CDR1 DFQATT, CDR2 SNEGSKA (reference sequence). The CDR3 bases are TGCAGTGCTAGAGAGGCACCGGGACAGGCGTACACCTTC. As protein: CSAREAPGQAYTF.

The rearrangement joins TRBV28 to TRBJ1-5; no reliable D call. The CDR3 is 15 residues long. Germline CDR1 reads MDHEN; CDR2 reads SYDVKM. The germline V and J ends were trimmed by 6 bases and 2 bases, with 14 bases remaining between them. The CDR3 DNA reads as TGTGCCAGCAGACCGGAGACCGGCGGCAATCAGCCCCAGCATTTT. As protein: CASRPETGGNQPQHF. Combining the CDR3 with reference TRBV28 and TRBJ1-5 gives the whole variable domain DVKVTQSSRYLVKRTGEKVFLECVQDMDHENMFWYRQDPGLGLRLIYFSYDVKMKEKGDIPEGYSVSREKKERFSLILESASTNQTSMYLCASRPETGGNQPQHFGDGTRLSIL.

The genes are TRBV28 and TRBJ2-7, with 8 bases lining up with TRBD2. This CDR3 has 14 amino acids. The germline CDR1 and CDR2 sequences are MDHEN and SYDVKM. V trimming: 6 bases; J trimming: 3 bases; junction bases outside the gene matches: 7. As DNA, the CDR3 is TGTGCCAGCAGATCAGCGGGAGTTTTCTACGAGCAGTACTTC. Amino acid sequence: CASRSAGVFYEQYF.

This clonotype was detected ten times or more. The V gene is TRBV29-1, the J gene TRBJ2-3; D not certain. With 0 bases removed from V and 1 base from J, the gap between germline ends came to 5 bases. The CDR3 extends over 13 amino acids. Germline CDR1 SQVTM, CDR2 ANQGSEA. The CDR3 loop is CSVEDPRTDTQYF. The CDR3 bases are TGCAGCGTTGAAGATCCCCGCACAGATACGCAGTATTTT.

V is TRBV4-2 and J is TRBJ1-3; D is ambiguous. CDR1 is LGHNA and CDR2 is YNFKEQ in the germline V gene. Trimming removed 0 bases from V and 0 bases from J, with 3 bases in between. The CDR3 spans 14 residues. CDR3 residues: CASSQEDSGNTIYF. Written as DNA, the CDR3 is TGTGCCAGCAGCCAAGAAGACTCTGGAAACACCATATATTTT.

This clonotype was seen only a few times. The CDR3 DNA reads as TGTGCCAGCAGCGTGGTAGCGGACTCCTACGAGCAGTACTTC. This encodes CASSVVADSYEQYF. The rearrangement links TRBV9 to TRBJ2-7; D is possibly TRBD2 (6 bases). CDR1 SGDLS and CDR2 YYNGEE come from the germline V gene. V was cut by 2 bases and J by 0 bases, with 9 bases left in between. This CDR3 is 14 amino acids long.

This clonotype came up many times. V usage is TRBV11-2 and J usage is TRBJ2-5; 9 nucleotides agree with TRBD1. Germline V gene sequence: CDR1 SGHAT, CDR2 FQNNGV. The ends lost 5 bases at V and 5 bases at J; junction bases unmatched: 6. The CDR3 covers 14 residues. DNA of the CDR3: TGTGCCAGCAGCCCCGGGACAGGGTCCGAGACCCAGTACTTC. Its translation: CASSPGTGSETQYF.

This clonotype occurred a few times. The rearrangement joins TRBV27 to TRBJ2-5; 8 positions match TRBD2. Germline CDR1 is MNHEY and CDR2 is SMNVEV (reference sequence). The CDR3 has 16 amino acids. The V and J ends lost 0 bases and 1 base, in that order; junction bases with no gene match: 4. The CDR3 DNA follows: TGTGCCAGCAGTTTATCTTCGGGAGGGCCCCAAGAGACCCAGTACTTC. Protein product: CASSLSSGGPQETQYF.

A few counts support this clonotype. The chain couples TRBV6-6 to TRBJ2-2; D gene unclear. Germline CDR1 and CDR2: MNHNY and SVGAGI (reference sequence). Trimming stripped 2 bases from V and 12 bases from J, with 10 bases between. The CDR3 has 12 amino acids. The DNA for the CDR3 is TGTGCCAGCAGTTACGAGGACGGAAAGCTGTTTTTT. Its translation is CASSYEDGKLFF.

Note on this clonotype: It may be a read error: a sequence one base away is much more abundant. The V call is TRBV28, the J call TRBJ2-3; 7 bases are shared with TRBD2. This CDR3 has 14 amino acids. Germline-derived CDR1 and CDR2 are MDHEN and SYDVKM. Germline trimming cut 3 bases from V and 9 bases from J; bases unmatched to any gene: 9. The CDR3 bases are TGTGCCAGCAGTTTGCAACATGGGGGGGAAACGCAGTATTTT. Its translation: CASSLQHGGETQYF.

The chain carries TRBV10-3 and TRBJ2-7; 14 bases are shared with TRBD2. The CDR3 runs 16 residues. Germline values: CDR1 ENHRY, CDR2 SYGVKD. The V and J ends lost 6 bases and 6 bases, in that order; junction bases with no gene match: 10. As DNA, the CDR3 is TGTGCCATCAGGGATGGGACTAGCGGGAGAAGGGGCGAGCAGTACTTC. Its translation is CAIRDGTSGRRGEQYF.

This clonotype was detected many times. This chain connects TRBV12-3 or TRBV12-4 to TRBJ2-2; 13 bases fit TRBD2. The V segment lost 3 bases and the J segment 2 bases; nucleotides outside the gene matches: 3. This CDR3 has 17 residues. DNA of the CDR3: TGTGCCAGCAGTTTGACTAGCGGGAGGCTAAACACCGGGGAGCTGTTTTTT. Protein: CASSLTSGRLNTGELFF.

The rearrangement uses TRBV5-6 and TRBJ1-4; possible D gene TRBD1, 6 bases. V dropped 4 bases and J dropped 7 bases, with 23 bases sitting between them. The CDR3 contains 17 residues. Germline CDR1 SGHDT, CDR2 YYEEEE. DNA of the CDR3: TGTGCCAGCAGCCCGCTTGGGTCCAGGGGCGCCGGTGAAAAACTGTTTTTT. Translating gives CASSPLGSRGAGEKLFF. Based on the CDR3 plus reference TRBV5-6 and TRBJ1-4, the full variable domain is DAGVTQSPTHLIKTRGQQVTLRCSPKSGHDTVSWYQQALGQGPQFIFQYYEEEERQRGNFPDRFSGHQFPNYSSELNVNALLLGDSALYLCASSPLGSRGAGEKLFFGSGTQLSVL.

This clonotype was counted only a few times. The rearrangement uses TRBV15 and TRBJ2-7; 8 nucleotides match TRBD1. V lost 5 bases and J lost 6; bases outside the gene matches: 9. The CDR3 totals 14 residues. Germline-derived CDR1 and CDR2 are LNHNV and YYDKDF (reference sequence). CDR3 in amino acids: CATSPPQGVSEQYF. The CDR3 coding sequence is TGTGCCACCAGCCCTCCACAGGGGGTCTCCGAGCAGTACTTC.

The chain couples TRBV4-1 to TRBJ2-3; 9 bases line up with TRBD2. The CDR3 length is 16 residues. Germline CDR1 MGHRA, CDR2 YSYEKL. V lost 2 bases to trimming and J lost 4 bases; unmatched junction nucleotides: 7. The CDR3 nucleotides are TGCGCCAGCAGCCAAAAGGTAGCGGGAGAATCAGATACGCAGTATTTT. Its protein is CASSQKVAGESDTQYF.